In its sample, the clone carrying this T cell receptor beta chain was seen a few times. What it binds is not known. This CDR3 is built from 16 residues. V lost 4 bases and J lost 8, with 19 bases in between. Germline loops: CDR1 SGHRS, CDR2 YFSETQ. Treatment specified: around 19 received Ad26.COV2.S at low or high dose, single or two shots; roughly five received placebo; per-sample allocation not given. Day 63 after the first injection of vaccine or placebo was the sampling time. This entry is derived from a study of Ad26.COV2.S vaccination and SARS-CoV-2 variants. Across the whole study: Donor was assigned to the Ad26.COV2.S arm of trial COV1001. Study-level points and caveats: The analyses of TCR breadth and depth may have understated the size of total T cell responses.

The method was immunoSEQ multiplex PCR; TCRdb's version includes in-frame clones alone and lacks a portion of them. The sample consists of about 350,000 clones, 70% to 90% of them appearing once. The clonotype originates from a person aged 18-60 years who received the Ad26.COV2.S COVID-19 vaccine or a placebo. The sequences come from peripheral blood, collected in a trial of Ad26.COV2.S vaccine versus placebo. The chain has TRBV5-1 and TRBJ1-6; the D gene is possibly TRBD1 (6 bases). The CDR3 protein is CASSGTGAGADSPLHF. For the CDR3, the DNA is TGCGCCAGCAGCGGAACGGGAGCAGGGGCGGATTCACCCCTCCACTTT.